This TCR beta chain was captured in a study of blood T cell repertoires in COVID-19. Study overall: Both acute and convalescent COVID-19 samples were obtained from the United States, Italy and Spain. The cDNA or gDNA used as material had been derived from T cells, B-cell-depleted T cells, or PBMCs.

Trimming stripped 6 bases from V and 1 base from J, with 4 bases between. The CDR3 totals 11 residues. Germline loops: CDR1 SNHLY, CDR2 FYNNEI. Authors' data handling: Reference gene primer amplification gave estimated nucleated cell counts. TCRdb's copy holds only in-frame clones and misses some; the assay was immunoSEQ multiplex PCR. V and J calls and clone size are copied from that table; D and trimming were computed from the DNA. The sample includes some 310,000 clones, around 86% of them seen just once. This clone came up once. The sample carries other DNA sequences with the same CDR3. The gene calls are TRBV2 and TRBJ2-7; D uncertain. The receptor was derived from a man aged 50 to 60 with active or convalescent COVID-19. Sequencing was carried out using peripheral blood. The CDR3 protein is CASSLSYEQYF. CDR3 nucleotides: TGTGCCAGCAGCCTTTCCTACGAGCAGTACTTC. Combining the CDR3 with reference TRBV2 and TRBJ2-7 gives the whole variable domain EPEVTQTPSHQVTQMGQEVILRCVPISNHLYFYWYRQILGQKVEFLVSFYNNEISEKSEIFDDQFSVERPDGSNFTLKIRSTKLEDSAMYFCASSLSYEQYFGPGTRLTVT.